The sample holds a few counts of the clone carrying this T cell receptor beta chain. The antigen is not known. Germline V CDR1 and CDR2: MNHEY, SVGAGI. With 0 bases removed from V and 5 bases from J, the gap between germline ends came to 10 bases. The CDR3 extends over 14 amino acids. This sample is part of a study of identical twins. The study's findings and limits: In cord blood, abundant beta clonotypes had fewer insertions; memory showed no trend. For out-of-frame beta sequences, excess twin sharing was weaker.

TCRdb independently ran MiXCR on the 5' RACE reads; one entry per CDR3 protein. Found here are some 190,000 distinct CDR3 sequences, 15% to 20% of them singletons; the top ten hold 35% to 45%. The same data also contributed to another study, on T cells expressing NK-cell markers. That source adds: Within several experiments, an anti-gamma-delta TCR antibody kept the sorting limited to alpha-beta TCR T cells.

This clonotype was obtained from a woman between 18 and 29 years old in good health. This sequence joins TRBV6-5 and TRBJ1-1; D gene ambiguous. The material sequenced was CD8+ T cells sorted from blood. CDR3 amino acids: CASSYSRSGTEAFF. The CDR3 bases are TGTGCCAGCAGTTACTCGAGAAGCGGAACTGAAGCTTTCTTT.